Listed below are T cell receptor beta chains from one sample, sequenced in a study of T cells of healthy individuals. TCRdb used MiXCR to reprocess the 5' RACE reads, holding one entry per CDR3 protein. The repertoire consists of 60,000 to 75,000 distinct CDR3 sequences, with under 20% occurring once and the leading ten covering around 5.1%. Receptor source: a human donor in good health. The conserved cysteine and the conserved F or W are not part of the CDR3 here. D genes are given only for firm matches.

v_gene,j_gene,d_gene,len,CDR3aa
TRBV7-2,TRBJ2-7,NA,10,ASSFIGLEQY
TRBV6-5,TRBJ1-1,NA,12,ASSYAGEVTEAF
TRBV15,TRBJ1-4,NA,11,ATSRDSGEKLF
TRBV6-5,TRBJ2-7,NA,12,ASSRISGSYEQY
TRBV28,TRBJ1-5,TRBD1,13,ASSSRGRGNQPQH
TRBV29-1,TRBJ1-2,TRBD1,14,SVGGPRTGDNYGYT
TRBV5-6,TRBJ1-6,NA,12,ASSLAGVGSPLH
TRBV7-6,TRBJ2-2,NA,13,ASSPAGKGTGELF
TRBV6-5,TRBJ1-1,NA,11,ASSYPDRAQAF
TRBV30,TRBJ1-1,TRBD1,12,AWTRGQSNTEAF
TRBV28,TRBJ2-2,NA,11,ASSSGLNGELF
TRBV27,TRBJ1-5,NA,12,ASSLLGRNQPQH
TRBV4-2,TRBJ1-5,NA,12,ASSQDQLNQPQH
TRBV28,TRBJ2-6,NA,17,ASSLRGGLRSPGANVLT
TRBV29-1,TRBJ2-2,TRBD2,16,SVPAEGSGSSWTGELF
TRBV6-2/TRBV6-3,TRBJ2-7,NA,10,ASSSYGYEQY
TRBV6-1,TRBJ2-7,TRBD1,13,ASSPRQGGQSEQY
TRBV29-1,TRBJ2-1,NA,7,SLGNEQF
TRBV28,TRBJ2-7,NA,10,ASRTALYEQY
TRBV5-1,TRBJ2-1,TRBD2,15,ASSPGLAGGLGNEQF
TRBV27,TRBJ1-2,TRBD1,14,ASSLSGLTGGTGYT
TRBV9,TRBJ2-3,NA,14,ASSLRTRDHTDTQY
TRBV6-2/TRBV6-3,TRBJ1-1,NA,11,ASSYRRGAEAF
TRBV7-6,TRBJ1-2,NA,13,ASSPLPGHQEGYN
TRBV20-1,TRBJ2-1,TRBD2,13,SARVAGGGYNEQF
TRBV7-3,TRBJ2-3,NA,13,ASSFMGGSTDTQY
TRBV10-3,TRBJ2-1,NA,11,AIRGGEGNEQF
TRBV5-1,TRBJ2-7,NA,13,ASSSGWGQIYEQY
TRBV4-2,TRBJ2-2,NA,11,ASSETSTGELF
TRBV12-3/TRBV12-4,TRBJ2-5,NA,12,ASSLMVGVETQY
TRBV7-3,TRBJ2-5,NA,14,ASSRYPRGRAETQY
TRBV7-9,TRBJ1-2,NA,11,ASSLTTGGGYT
TRBV29-1,TRBJ1-1,NA,12,SVAGLGSNTEAF
TRBV12-3/TRBV12-4,TRBJ2-1,NA,9,ASSLADEQF
TRBV7-9,TRBJ2-5,NA,14,ASSLGARTFGETQY
TRBV5-1,TRBJ2-2,NA,12,ASSLDRNTGELF
TRBV2,TRBJ2-7,NA,12,ASSFGFRAYEQY
TRBV6-5,TRBJ2-1,TRBD2,10,ASTGRGNEQF
TRBV5-1,TRBJ2-5,NA,14,ASSLGTTPSGETQY
TRBV7-6,TRBJ2-7,NA,12,ASSLDGYLYEQY
TRBV6-5,TRBJ2-1,TRBD2,13,ASKRTSGRTDEQF
TRBV4-2,TRBJ2-7,NA,9,ASSQDNEQY
TRBV30,TRBJ2-7,NA,11,AWSRWNSYEQY
TRBV5-1,TRBJ2-4,NA,13,ASSWTTGMENIQY
TRBV7-8,TRBJ2-7,TRBD2,12,ASSLELAVYEQY
TRBV28,TRBJ2-3,NA,14,ASRESRLGFTDTQY
TRBV20-1,TRBJ2-1,TRBD2,11,SASGGPFNEQF
TRBV9,TRBJ1-1,NA,13,ASSPRMEPNTEAF
TRBV5-6,TRBJ2-7,NA,13,ASSLTSVNSGEQY
TRBV6-5,TRBJ1-1,NA,14,ASSYGGGVTNTEAF
TRBV11-1,TRBJ2-3,TRBD1,13,ASSKVGQTTDTQY
TRBV28,TRBJ2-7,TRBD2,10,ASSLSGGPQS
TRBV9,TRBJ2-3,NA,12,ASSVEMSTDTQY
TRBV25-1,TRBJ2-5,TRBD1,14,ASSDSGTGGLETQY
TRBV3-1,TRBJ2-3,NA,12,ASSQGVGGDTQY
TRBV7-6,TRBJ1-3,NA,11,ASSLSTGNTIY
TRBV4-1,TRBJ1-1,TRBD1,16,ASSQGPDAGTENTEAF
TRBV27,TRBJ2-3,TRBD2,13,ASSSLAEGTDTQY
TRBV3-1,TRBJ2-7,NA,12,ASSQGRTPGEQY
TRBV6-6,TRBJ2-1,NA,10,ASSSAATEQF